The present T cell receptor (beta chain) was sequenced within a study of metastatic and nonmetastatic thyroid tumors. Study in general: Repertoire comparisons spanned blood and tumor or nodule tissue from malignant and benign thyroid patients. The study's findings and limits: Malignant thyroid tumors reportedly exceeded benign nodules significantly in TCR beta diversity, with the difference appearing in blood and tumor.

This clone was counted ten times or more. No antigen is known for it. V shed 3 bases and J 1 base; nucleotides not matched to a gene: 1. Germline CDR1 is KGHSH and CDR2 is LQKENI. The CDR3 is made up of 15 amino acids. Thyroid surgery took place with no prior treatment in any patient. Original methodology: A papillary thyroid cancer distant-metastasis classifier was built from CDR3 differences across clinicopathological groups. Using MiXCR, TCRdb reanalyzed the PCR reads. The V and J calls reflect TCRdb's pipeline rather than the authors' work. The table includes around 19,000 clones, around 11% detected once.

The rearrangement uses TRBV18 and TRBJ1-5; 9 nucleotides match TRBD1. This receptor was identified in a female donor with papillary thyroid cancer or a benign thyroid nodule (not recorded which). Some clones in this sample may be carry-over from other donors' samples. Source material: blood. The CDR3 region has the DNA TGTGCCAGCTCACCGGGACAGGGAAGCAATCAGCCCCAGCATTTT. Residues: CASSPGQGSNQPQHF.